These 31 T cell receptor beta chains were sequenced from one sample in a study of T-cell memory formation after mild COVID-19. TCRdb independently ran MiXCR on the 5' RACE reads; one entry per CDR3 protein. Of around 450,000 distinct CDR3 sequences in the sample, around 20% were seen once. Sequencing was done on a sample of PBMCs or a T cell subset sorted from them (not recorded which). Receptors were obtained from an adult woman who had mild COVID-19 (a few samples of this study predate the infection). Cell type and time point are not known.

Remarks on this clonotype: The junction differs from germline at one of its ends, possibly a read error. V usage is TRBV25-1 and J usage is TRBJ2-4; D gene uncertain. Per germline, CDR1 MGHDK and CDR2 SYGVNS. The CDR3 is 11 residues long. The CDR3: CASSGYLDVAF. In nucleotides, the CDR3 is TGTGCCAGCAGTGGTTACCTAGATGTGGCCTTC.

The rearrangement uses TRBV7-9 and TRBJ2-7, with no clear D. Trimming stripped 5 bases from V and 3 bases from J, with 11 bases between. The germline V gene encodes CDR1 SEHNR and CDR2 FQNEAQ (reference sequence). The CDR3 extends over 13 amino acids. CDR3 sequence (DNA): TGTGCCAGCAGCCCTTACGGTCACTACGAGCAGTACTTC. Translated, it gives CASSPYGHYEQYF.

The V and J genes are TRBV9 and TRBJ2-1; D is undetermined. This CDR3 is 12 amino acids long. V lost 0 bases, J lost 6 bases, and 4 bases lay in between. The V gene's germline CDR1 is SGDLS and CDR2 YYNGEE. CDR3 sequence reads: CASSVGLNEQFF. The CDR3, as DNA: TGTGCCAGCAGCGTAGGGCTCAATGAGCAGTTCTTC.

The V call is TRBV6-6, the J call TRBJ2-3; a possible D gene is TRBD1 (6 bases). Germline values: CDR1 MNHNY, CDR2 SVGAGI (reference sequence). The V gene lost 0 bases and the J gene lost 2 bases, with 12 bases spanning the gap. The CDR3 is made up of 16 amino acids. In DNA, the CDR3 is TGTGCCAGCAGTTACTCGAGCAGGGGATACACAGATACGCAGTATTTT. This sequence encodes CASSYSSRGYTDTQYF.

The chain's CDR3 is CASSLSRDGYTF. The CDR3 DNA sequence: TGTGCCAGCAGTTTGTCACGAGATGGCTACACCTTC. The chain couples TRBV12-3 or TRBV12-4 to TRBJ1-2, with D uncertain. CDR3 length: 12 amino acids. V was trimmed by 3 bases and J by 6 bases, leaving 8 bases between them.

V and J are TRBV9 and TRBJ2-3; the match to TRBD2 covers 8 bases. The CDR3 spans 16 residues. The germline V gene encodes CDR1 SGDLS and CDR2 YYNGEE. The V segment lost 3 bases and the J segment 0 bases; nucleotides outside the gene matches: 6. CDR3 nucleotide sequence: TGTGCCAGCAGCGCCGGGAGGGCGGAGAGCACAGATACGCAGTATTTT. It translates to CASSAGRAESTDTQYF.

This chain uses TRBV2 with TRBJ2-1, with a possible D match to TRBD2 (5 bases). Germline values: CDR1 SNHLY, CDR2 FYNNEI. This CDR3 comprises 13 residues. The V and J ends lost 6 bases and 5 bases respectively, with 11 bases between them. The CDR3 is CASSYEEDNEQFF. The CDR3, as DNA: TGTGCCAGCAGCTACGAGGAGGACAATGAGCAGTTCTTC.

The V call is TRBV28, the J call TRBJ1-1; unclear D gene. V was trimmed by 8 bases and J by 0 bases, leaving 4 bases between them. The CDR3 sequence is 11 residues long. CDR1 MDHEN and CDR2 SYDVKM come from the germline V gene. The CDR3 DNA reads TGTGCCAGCGTGATGAACACTGAAGCTTTCTTT. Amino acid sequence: CASVMNTEAFF.

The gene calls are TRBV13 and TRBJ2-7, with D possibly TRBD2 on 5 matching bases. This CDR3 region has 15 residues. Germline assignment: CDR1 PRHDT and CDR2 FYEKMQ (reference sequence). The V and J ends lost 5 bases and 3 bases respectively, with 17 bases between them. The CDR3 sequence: CASSPGLDAVYEQYF. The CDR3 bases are TGTGCCAGCAGCCCCGGACTCGACGCAGTCTACGAGCAGTACTTC.

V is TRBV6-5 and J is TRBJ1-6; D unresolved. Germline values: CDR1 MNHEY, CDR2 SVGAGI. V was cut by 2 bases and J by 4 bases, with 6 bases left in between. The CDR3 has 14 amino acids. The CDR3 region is CASSYGMYNSPLHF. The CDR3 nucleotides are TGTGCCAGCAGTTACGGCATGTATAATTCACCCCTCCACTTT.

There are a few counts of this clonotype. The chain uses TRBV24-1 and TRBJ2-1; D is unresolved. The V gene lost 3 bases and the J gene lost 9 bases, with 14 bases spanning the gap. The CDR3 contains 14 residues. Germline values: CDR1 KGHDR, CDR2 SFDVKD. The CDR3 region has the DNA TGTGCCACCAGTGATCCCCTTCGGGCAGCTGAGCAGTTCTTC. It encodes CATSDPLRAAEQFF.

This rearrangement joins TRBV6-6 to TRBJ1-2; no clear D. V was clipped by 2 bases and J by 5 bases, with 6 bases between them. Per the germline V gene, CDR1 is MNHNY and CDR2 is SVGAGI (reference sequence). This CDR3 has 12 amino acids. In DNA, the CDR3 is TGTGCCAGCAGTTACCCCGGGTATGGCTACACCTTC. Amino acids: CASSYPGYGYTF.

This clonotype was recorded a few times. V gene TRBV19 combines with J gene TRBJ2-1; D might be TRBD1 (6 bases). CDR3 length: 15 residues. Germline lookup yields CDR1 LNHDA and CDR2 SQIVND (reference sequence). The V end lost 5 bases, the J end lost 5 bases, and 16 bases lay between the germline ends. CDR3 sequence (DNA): TGTGCCAGTAGTGTCAGACAGGTATGGGACAATGAGCAGTTCTTC. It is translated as CASSVRQVWDNEQFF. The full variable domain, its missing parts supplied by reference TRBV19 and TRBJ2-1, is DGGITQSPKYLFRKEGQNVTLSCEQNLNHDAMYWYRQDPGQGLRLIYYSQIVNDFQKGDIAEGYSVSREKKESFPLTVTSAQKNPTAFYLCASSVRQVWDNEQFFGPGTRLTVL.

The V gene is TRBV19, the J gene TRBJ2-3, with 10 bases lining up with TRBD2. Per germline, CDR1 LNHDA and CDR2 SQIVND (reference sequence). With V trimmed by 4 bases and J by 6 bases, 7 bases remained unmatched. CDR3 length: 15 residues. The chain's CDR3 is CASSRGLTSGDTQYF. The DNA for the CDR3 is TGTGCCAGTAGTAGAGGGCTGACTAGCGGGGATACGCAGTATTTT.

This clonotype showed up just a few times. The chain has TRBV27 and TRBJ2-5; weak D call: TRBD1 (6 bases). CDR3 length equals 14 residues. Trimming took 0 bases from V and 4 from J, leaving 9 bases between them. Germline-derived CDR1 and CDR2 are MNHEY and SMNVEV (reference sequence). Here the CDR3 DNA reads TGTGCCAGCAGTTTATCCCCACAGGGAGAGACCCAGTACTTC. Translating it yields CASSLSPQGETQYF.

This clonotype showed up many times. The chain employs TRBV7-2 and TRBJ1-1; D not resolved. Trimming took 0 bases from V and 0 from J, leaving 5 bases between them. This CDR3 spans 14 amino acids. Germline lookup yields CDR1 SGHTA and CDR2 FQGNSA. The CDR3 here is CASSLAGLNTEAFF. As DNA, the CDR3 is TGTGCCAGCAGCTTAGCAGGCCTGAACACTGAAGCTTTCTTT. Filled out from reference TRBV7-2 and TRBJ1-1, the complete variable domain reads GAGVSQSPSNKVTEKGKDVELRCDPISGHTALYWYRQSLGQGLEFLIYFQGNSAPDKSGLPSDRFSAERTGGSVSTLTIQRTQQEDSAVYLCASSLAGLNTEAFFGQGTRLTVV.

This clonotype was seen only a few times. CDR3 loop: CSARLALRARRTEAFF. The CDR3 region has the DNA TGCAGTGCTAGACTCGCTCTAAGGGCGCGACGCACTGAAGCTTTCTTT. The V gene is TRBV20-1, the J gene TRBJ1-1; D not certain. CDR3 length: 16 residues. V was clipped by 2 bases and J by 4 bases, with 20 bases between them. Germline V lookup: CDR1 DFQATT, CDR2 SNEGSKA (reference sequence).

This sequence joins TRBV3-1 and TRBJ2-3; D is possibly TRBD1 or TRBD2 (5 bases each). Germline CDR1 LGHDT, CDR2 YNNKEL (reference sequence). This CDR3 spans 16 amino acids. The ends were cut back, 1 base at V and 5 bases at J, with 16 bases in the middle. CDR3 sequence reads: CASSQGRGAVEDTQYF. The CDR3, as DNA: TGTGCCAGCAGCCAAGGAAGGGGAGCGGTAGAAGATACGCAGTATTTT.

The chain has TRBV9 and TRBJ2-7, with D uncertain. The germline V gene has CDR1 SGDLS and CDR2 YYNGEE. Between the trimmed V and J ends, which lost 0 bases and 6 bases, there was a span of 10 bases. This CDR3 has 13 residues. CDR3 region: CASSVGRVSEQYF. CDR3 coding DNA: TGTGCCAGCAGCGTAGGAAGGGTATCCGAGCAGTACTTC.

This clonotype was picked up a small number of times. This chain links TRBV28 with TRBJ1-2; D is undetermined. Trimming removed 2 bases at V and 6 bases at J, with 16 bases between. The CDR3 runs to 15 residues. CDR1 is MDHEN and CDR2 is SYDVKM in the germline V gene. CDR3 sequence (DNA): TGTGCCAGCAGTTTAACGGCGAGACACGGAGATGGCTACACCTTC. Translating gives CASSLTARHGDGYTF.

The CDR3 DNA reads as TGTGCCAGCAGCCAAGAACTAGCGGTAGATACGCAGTATTTT. As protein: CASSQELAVDTQYF. The J gene is TRBJ2-3, the V gene TRBV3-1; the match to TRBD2 covers 8 bases. Germline loops: CDR1 LGHDT, CDR2 YNNKEL (reference sequence). The CDR3 has 14 residues. Trimming at V came to 0 bases and at J to 5 bases, leaving 1 base not matched to a gene.

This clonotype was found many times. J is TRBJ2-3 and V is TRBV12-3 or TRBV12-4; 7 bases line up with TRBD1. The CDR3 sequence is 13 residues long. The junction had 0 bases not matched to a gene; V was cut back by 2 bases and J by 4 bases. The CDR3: CASSLQGADTQYF. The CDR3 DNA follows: TGTGCCAGCAGTTTACAGGGGGCAGATACGCAGTATTTT.

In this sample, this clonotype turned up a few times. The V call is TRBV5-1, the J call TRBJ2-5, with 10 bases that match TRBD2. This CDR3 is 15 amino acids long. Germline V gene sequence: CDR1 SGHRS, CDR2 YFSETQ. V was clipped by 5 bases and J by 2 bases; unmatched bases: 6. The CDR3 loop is CASRSSGGPQETQYF. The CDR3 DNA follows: TGCGCCAGCAGAAGTAGCGGGGGGCCGCAAGAGACCCAGTACTTC.

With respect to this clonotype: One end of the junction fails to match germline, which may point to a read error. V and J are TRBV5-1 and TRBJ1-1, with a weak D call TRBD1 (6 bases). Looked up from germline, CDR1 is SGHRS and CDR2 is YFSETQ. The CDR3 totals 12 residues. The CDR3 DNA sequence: TGCGCCAGCCGCTTTCAGGGGACTGAAGCTTTCTTT. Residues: CASRFQGTEAFF.

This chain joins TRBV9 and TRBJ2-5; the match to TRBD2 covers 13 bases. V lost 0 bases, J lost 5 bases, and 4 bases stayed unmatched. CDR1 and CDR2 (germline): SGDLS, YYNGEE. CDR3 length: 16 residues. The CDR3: CASSVGTSGSLETQYF. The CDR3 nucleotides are TGTGCCAGCAGCGTAGGGACTAGCGGGAGTTTGGAGACCCAGTACTTC.

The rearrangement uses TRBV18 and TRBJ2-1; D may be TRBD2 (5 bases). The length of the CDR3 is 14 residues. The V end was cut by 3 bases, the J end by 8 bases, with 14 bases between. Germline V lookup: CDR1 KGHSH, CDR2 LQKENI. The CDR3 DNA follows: TGTGCCAGCTCACCGGACTTAGGAGCGCATGAGCAGTTCTTC. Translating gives CASSPDLGAHEQFF. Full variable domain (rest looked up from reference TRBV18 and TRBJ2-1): NAGVMQNPRHLVRRRGQEARLRCSPMKGHSHVYWYRQLPEEGLKFMVYLQKENIIDESGMPKERFSAEFPKEGPSILRIQQVVRGDSAAYFCASSPDLGAHEQFFGPGTRLTVL.

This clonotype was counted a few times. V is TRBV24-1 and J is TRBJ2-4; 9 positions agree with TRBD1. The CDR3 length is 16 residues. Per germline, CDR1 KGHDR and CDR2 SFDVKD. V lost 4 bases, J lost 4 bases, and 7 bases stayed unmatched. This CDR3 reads CATSEATGGAKNIQYF. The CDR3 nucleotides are TGTGCCACCAGTGAAGCGACAGGGGGGGCAAAAAACATTCAGTACTTC.

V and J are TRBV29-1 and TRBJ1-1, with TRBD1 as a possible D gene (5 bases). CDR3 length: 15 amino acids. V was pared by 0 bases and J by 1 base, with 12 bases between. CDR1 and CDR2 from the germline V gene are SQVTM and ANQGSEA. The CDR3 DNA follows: TGCAGCGTTGAAGAGCCCCGGGGGAGGAACACTGAAGCTTTCTTT. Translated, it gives CSVEEPRGRNTEAFF.

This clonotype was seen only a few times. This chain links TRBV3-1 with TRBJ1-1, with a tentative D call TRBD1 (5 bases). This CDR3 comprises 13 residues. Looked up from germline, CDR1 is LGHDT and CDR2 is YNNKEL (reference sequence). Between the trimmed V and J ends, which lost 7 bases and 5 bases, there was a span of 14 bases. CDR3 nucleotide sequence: TGTGCCAGCAAGGGACCGATGAGGACTGAAGCTTTCTTT. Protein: CASKGPMRTEAFF.

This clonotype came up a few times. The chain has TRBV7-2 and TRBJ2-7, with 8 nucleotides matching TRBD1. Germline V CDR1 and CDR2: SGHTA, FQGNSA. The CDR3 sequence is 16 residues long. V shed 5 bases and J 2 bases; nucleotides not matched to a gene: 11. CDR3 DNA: TGTGCCAGCAGCCCTTCATGGGACAGGAATACCTACGAGCAGTACTTC. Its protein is CASSPSWDRNTYEQYF.

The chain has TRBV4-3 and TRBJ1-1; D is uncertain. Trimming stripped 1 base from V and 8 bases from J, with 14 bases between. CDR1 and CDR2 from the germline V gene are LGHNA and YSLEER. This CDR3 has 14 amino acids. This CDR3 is CASSQVGPRAEAFF. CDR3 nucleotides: TGCGCCAGCAGCCAAGTGGGCCCTAGGGCCGAAGCTTTCTTT.